Each of the 12 T cell receptor beta chains below was sequenced from the same sample in a study of technical replicates of blood from several donors. Profiling relied on immunoSEQ multiplex PCR, and the TCRdb table lists in-frame clones only, not all of them. This table holds 74,000 or so clones, about 96% found once. Sequencing was done on a sample of T cells isolated from PBMCs. Receptor source: a human donor in good health.

The chain couples TRBV28 to TRBJ1-5; 7 nucleotides align to TRBD1. V lost 8 bases and J lost 5; bases outside the gene matches: 9. Germline CDR1 and CDR2: MDHEN and SYDVKM. This CDR3 has 14 residues. The CDR3: CASSTPRGDQPQHF. The CDR3 bases are TGTGCCAGCTCTACCCCCAGGGGGGATCAGCCCCAGCATTTT. Drawing the rest from reference TRBV28 and TRBJ1-5, the complete variable domain is DVKVTQSSRYLVKRTGEKVFLECVQDMDHENMFWYRQDPGLGLRLIYFSYDVKMKEKGDIPEGYSVSREKKERFSLILESASTNQTSMYLCASSTPRGDQPQHFGDGTRLSIL.

CDR3 nucleotide sequence: TGCAGCGTTGAAGATGGGAGGATTAACTATGGCTACACCTTC. Translation: CSVEDGRINYGYTF. The rearrangement links TRBV29-1 to TRBJ1-2; D is undetermined. This CDR3 contains 14 residues. Per germline, CDR1 SQVTM and CDR2 ANQGSEA. Trimming removed 0 bases at V and 1 base at J, with 9 bases between.

V and J are TRBV19 and TRBJ2-1; TRBD2 matches at 7 bases. J was trimmed by 3 bases and V by 5 bases; bases with no gene match: 4. This CDR3 region has 14 residues. Germline CDR1 and CDR2: LNHDA and SQIVND (reference sequence). The CDR3 region has the DNA TGTGCCAGTAGTGGGGAGCGGGGCTACAATGAGCAGTTCTTC. Its translation is CASSGERGYNEQFF.

This chain connects TRBV28 to TRBJ1-2; 8 positions match TRBD1. Per germline, CDR1 MDHEN and CDR2 SYDVKM. After removal of 5 bases from V and 4 bases from J, the junction contained 6 bases not matched to a gene. CDR3 length: 14 residues. CDR3 in DNA: TGTGCCAGCAGTCCAGGACAGGGTGGCTATGGCTACACCTTC. It codes for CASSPGQGGYGYTF.

The chain links TRBV6-6 to TRBJ2-1; D unresolved. This CDR3 spans 15 amino acids. Germline CDR1 MNHNY, CDR2 SVGAGI (reference sequence). Deletions cut 5 bases from V and 7 bases from J, with 18 bases between. The CDR3 loop reads CASSRPSRIINEQFF. The DNA of the CDR3 is TGTGCCAGCAGTCGCCCATCCAGAATCATAAATGAGCAGTTCTTC.

The J gene is TRBJ2-3, the V gene TRBV4-2; D may be TRBD2 (6 bases). Deletions cut 1 base from V and 6 bases from J, with 14 bases between. The CDR3 covers 15 residues. CDR1 LGHNA and CDR2 YNFKEQ come from the germline V gene. CDR3 amino acids: CASSQGIRDSDTQYF. The CDR3 nucleotides are TGTGCCAGCAGCCAAGGGATCCGGGACTCCGATACGCAGTATTTT.

The chain recombines TRBV6-5 with TRBJ1-2, with a possible D match to TRBD1 (6 bases). V lost 0 bases to trimming and J lost 5 bases, with 10 bases between them. The length of the CDR3 is 14 residues. Germline-derived CDR1 and CDR2 are MNHEY and SVGAGI. The CDR3 DNA follows: TGTGCCAGCAGTTACTCGAGTGGACAGTATGGCTACACCTTC. Translation gives CASSYSSGQYGYTF.

CDR3 loop: CASSYGRYNEKLFF. The CDR3 DNA reads TGTGCCAGCAGTTACGGGAGATATAATGAAAAACTGTTTTTT. This sequence joins TRBV6-5 and TRBJ1-4; unclear D gene. Germline lookup yields CDR1 MNHEY and CDR2 SVGAGI. V lost 2 bases and J 4 bases, leaving 8 bases between the germline ends. CDR3 size: 14 residues.

DNA for the CDR3: TGCGCCAGCAGCCAGGACAGGGGGCGAACTAATGAAAAACTGTTTTTT. Translated, it gives CASSQDRGRTNEKLFF. The V gene is TRBV4-1, the J gene TRBJ1-4; 11 bases line up with TRBD1. The trim removed 3 bases at V and 1 base at J, leaving 1 base unmatched. The CDR3 runs 16 residues. The germline V gene encodes CDR1 MGHRA and CDR2 YSYEKL.

The rearrangement joins TRBV7-3 to TRBJ1-1, with 11 bases matching TRBD1. Per the germline V gene, CDR1 is SGHTA and CDR2 is FQGTGA. The CDR3 extends over 16 amino acids. After removal of 5 bases from V and 5 bases from J, the junction contained 10 bases not matched to a gene. This CDR3 is CASSLGQGAFGTEAFF. Here the CDR3 DNA reads TGTGCCAGCAGCCTTGGACAGGGGGCTTTCGGTACTGAAGCTTTCTTT.

The rearrangement links TRBV2 to TRBJ1-4, with D hard to call. The germline V gene has CDR1 SNHLY and CDR2 FYNNEI. Trimming pared 6 bases from V and 6 bases from J, leaving 8 bases between. This CDR3 has 12 residues. The CDR3: CASSVQHEKLFF. The CDR3 coding sequence is TGTGCCAGCAGCGTACAGCATGAAAAACTGTTTTTT.

This rearrangement joins TRBV5-5 to TRBJ1-1; no definite D call. Germline CDR1 SGHKS, CDR2 YYEKEE (reference sequence). With 1 base removed from V and 0 bases from J, the gap between germline ends came to 7 bases. CDR3 length equals 14 residues. In DNA, the CDR3 is TGTGCCAGCAGCTTGAAGTACATGAACACTGAAGCTTTCTTT. Its protein is CASSLKYMNTEAFF.